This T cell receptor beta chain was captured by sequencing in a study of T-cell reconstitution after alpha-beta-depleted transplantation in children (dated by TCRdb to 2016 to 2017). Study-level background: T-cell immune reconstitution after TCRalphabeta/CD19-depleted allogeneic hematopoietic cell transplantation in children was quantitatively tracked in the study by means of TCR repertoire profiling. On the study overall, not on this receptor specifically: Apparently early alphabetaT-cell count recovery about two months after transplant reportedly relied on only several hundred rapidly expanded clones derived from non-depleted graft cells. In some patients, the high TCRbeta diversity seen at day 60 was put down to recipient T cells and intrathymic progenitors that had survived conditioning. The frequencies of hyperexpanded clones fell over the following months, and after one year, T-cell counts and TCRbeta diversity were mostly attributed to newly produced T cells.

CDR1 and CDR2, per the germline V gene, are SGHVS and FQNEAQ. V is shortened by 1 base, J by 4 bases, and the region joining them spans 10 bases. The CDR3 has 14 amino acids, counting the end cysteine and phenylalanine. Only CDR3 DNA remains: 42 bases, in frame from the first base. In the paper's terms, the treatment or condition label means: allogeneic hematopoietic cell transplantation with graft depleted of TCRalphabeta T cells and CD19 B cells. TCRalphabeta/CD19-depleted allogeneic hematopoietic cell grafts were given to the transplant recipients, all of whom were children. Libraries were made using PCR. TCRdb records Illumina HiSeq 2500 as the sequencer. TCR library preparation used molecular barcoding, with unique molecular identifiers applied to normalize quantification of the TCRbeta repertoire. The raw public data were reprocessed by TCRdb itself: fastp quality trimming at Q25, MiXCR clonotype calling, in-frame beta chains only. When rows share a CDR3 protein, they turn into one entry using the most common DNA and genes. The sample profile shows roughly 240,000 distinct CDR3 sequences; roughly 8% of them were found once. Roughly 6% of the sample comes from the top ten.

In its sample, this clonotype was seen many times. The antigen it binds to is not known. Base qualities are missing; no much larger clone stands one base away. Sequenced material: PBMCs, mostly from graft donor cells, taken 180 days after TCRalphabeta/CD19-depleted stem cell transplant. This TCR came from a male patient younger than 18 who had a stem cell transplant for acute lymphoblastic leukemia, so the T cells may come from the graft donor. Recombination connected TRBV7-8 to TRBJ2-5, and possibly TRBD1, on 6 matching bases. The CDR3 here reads CASSLGGRRETQYF. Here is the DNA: TGTGCCAGCAGCTTAGGGGGGCGCAGAGAGACCCAGTACTTC.